Below, one T cell receptor beta chain is given with its context. The data originate from a study of blood T cell repertoires in COVID-19. Overall study context: Collection of acute and convalescent COVID-19 samples took place in the United States, Italy and Spain. Sample material is recorded as cDNA or gDNA derived from T cells, B-cell-depleted T cells, or PBMCs.

V was pared by 1 base and J by 5 bases, with 17 bases between. This CDR3 is 16 amino acids long. CDR1 and CDR2 (germline): LGHNA, YSLEER. Under the authors' procedure: Amplification of reference gene primers was used by the study to estimate nucleated cell counts. Data came from immunoSEQ multiplex PCR; TCRdb stores just in-frame clones and leaves some out. V, J and clone size derive from that table, while D and trimming were established from the DNA sequence. The sample has about 430,000 clones, approximately 90% seen once. This study enrolled people aged roughly 18 to 100 from 24 US geographic areas.

Sequencing was performed on PBMCs or T cells enriched from blood (not recorded which). The receptor was isolated from a woman between 25 and 40 years old with acute COVID-19. This chain connects TRBV4-3 to TRBJ1-1; the D gene is possibly TRBD1 (6 bases). This chain's CDR3 is CASSQAPGGRWTEAFF. CDR3 nucleotides: TGCGCCAGCAGCCAAGCCCCCGGGGGGCGCTGGACTGAAGCTTTCTTT.